This is a list of T cell receptor beta chains from one sample in a study of T-cell memory formation after mild COVID-19. TCRdb ran MiXCR on the 5' RACE reads and lists one entry per CDR3 protein. The sample has about 270,000 distinct CDR3 sequences; about 16% are singletons. The sample consisted of PBMCs or a T cell subset sorted from them (not recorded which). These receptors were taken from a man younger than 30 who had mild COVID-19 (a few samples of this study predate the infection). Cell type and time point are not known. The CDR3 runs from the conserved cysteine through the conserved F or W. Each record gives: clone size, J gene, D gene, V gene, CDR3 protein, CDR3 DNA. D genes are given only for firm matches. Size is omitted from some rows. Given values are once, few, many or a class for expanded clones.

abundance: few
j_gene: TRBJ1-1
d_gene: .
v_gene: TRBV20-1
CDR3aa: CSAPAPNTEAFF
CDR3nt: TGCAGTGCCCCCGCCCCGAACACTGAAGCTTTCTTT

abundance: few
j_gene: TRBJ1-2
d_gene: .
v_gene: TRBV5-1
CDR3aa: CASSLADSYYGYTF
CDR3nt: TGCGCCAGCAGCTTGGCAGACAGTTATTATGGCTACACCTTC

abundance: few
j_gene: TRBJ1-2
d_gene: TRBD1
v_gene: TRBV9
CDR3aa: CASSADRAYGYTF
CDR3nt: TGTGCCAGCAGCGCCGACAGGGCCTATGGCTACACCTTC

abundance: .
j_gene: TRBJ2-7
d_gene: TRBD1
v_gene: TRBV12-3/TRBV12-4
CDR3aa: CASSFYGQGTYEQYF
CDR3nt: TGTGCCAGCTCCTTCTATGGACAGGGGACTTACGAGCAGTACTTC

abundance: .
j_gene: TRBJ2-2
d_gene: .
v_gene: TRBV12-3/TRBV12-4
CDR3aa: CASSLTGPGGTGELFF
CDR3nt: TGTGCCAGCAGTTTGACGGGACCTGGGGGCACCGGGGAGCTGTTTTTT

abundance: many
j_gene: TRBJ2-7
d_gene: .
v_gene: TRBV18
CDR3aa: CASSPSQHSYEQYF
CDR3nt: TGTGCCAGCTCACCGTCCCAGCACTCCTACGAGCAGTACTTC

abundance: .
j_gene: TRBJ2-3
d_gene: .
v_gene: TRBV4-1
CDR3aa: CASSQEPGLLGVDTQYF
CDR3nt: TGCGCCAGCAGCCAAGAACCTGGCCTCCTCGGTGTTGATACGCAGTATTTT

abundance: .
j_gene: TRBJ1-1
d_gene: .
v_gene: TRBV14
CDR3aa: CASSQESGAVLDAEAFF
CDR3nt: TGTGCCAGCAGCCAAGAGTCGGGGGCCGTACTAGATGCTGAAGCTTTCTTT

abundance: few
j_gene: TRBJ2-5
d_gene: TRBD2
v_gene: TRBV12-3/TRBV12-4
CDR3aa: CASMRGGLETQYF
CDR3nt: TGTGCCAGCATGCGGGGGGGTTTGGAGACCCAGTACTTC

abundance: few
j_gene: TRBJ2-7
d_gene: .
v_gene: TRBV4-2
CDR3aa: CASSQDKRGGEQYF
CDR3nt: TGTGCCAGCAGCCAAGATAAAAGGGGTGGCGAGCAGTACTTC

abundance: .
j_gene: TRBJ2-3
d_gene: TRBD2
v_gene: TRBV12-5
CDR3aa: CASGGTAGTTSAQYF
CDR3nt: TGTGCTAGTGGTGGGACCGCCGGGACTACGTCTGCGCAGTATTTT

abundance: .
j_gene: TRBJ2-3
d_gene: .
v_gene: TRBV20-1
CDR3aa: CSASVGGTDTQYF
CDR3nt: TGCAGTGCTAGCGTCGGGGGCACAGATACGCAGTATTTT

abundance: .
j_gene: TRBJ2-5
d_gene: TRBD2
v_gene: TRBV5-1
CDR3aa: CASSVAGVWETQYF
CDR3nt: TGCGCCAGCAGTGTCGCGGGGGTTTGGGAGACCCAGTACTTC

abundance: few
j_gene: TRBJ2-1
d_gene: .
v_gene: TRBV11-2
CDR3aa: CASSLATVWQFF
CDR3nt: TGTGCCAGCAGCTTAGCTACGGTTTGGCAGTTCTTC

abundance: many
j_gene: TRBJ2-4
d_gene: TRBD1
v_gene: TRBV5-1
CDR3aa: CASRETGTVDIQYF
CDR3nt: TGCGCCAGCAGAGAGACAGGGACCGTAGACATTCAGTACTTC

abundance: .
j_gene: TRBJ1-2
d_gene: .
v_gene: TRBV6-6
CDR3aa: CASSLQGIPNYGYTF
CDR3nt: TGTGCCAGCAGCCTACAGGGAATTCCCAACTATGGCTACACCTTC

abundance: few
j_gene: TRBJ2-1
d_gene: TRBD2
v_gene: TRBV5-1
CDR3aa: CASSPQPAGGPGEQFF
CDR3nt: TGCGCCAGCAGCCCCCAACCAGCGGGGGGGCCAGGTGAGCAGTTCTTC

abundance: .
j_gene: TRBJ2-7
d_gene: TRBD1
v_gene: TRBV7-6
CDR3aa: CASSLPGQGGSEQYF
CDR3nt: TGTGCCAGCAGCCTTCCGGGACAGGGGGGTTCCGAGCAGTACTTC

abundance: .
j_gene: TRBJ2-3
d_gene: .
v_gene: TRBV7-8
CDR3aa: CASSPLGHTEFADTQYF
CDR3nt: TGTGCCAGCAGCCCCCTCGGCCACACGGAGTTTGCAGATACGCAGTATTTT

abundance: .
j_gene: TRBJ2-4
d_gene: .
v_gene: TRBV7-2
CDR3aa: CASSLVPQGNIQYF
CDR3nt: TGTGCCAGCAGCTTAGTCCCGCAGGGAAACATTCAGTACTTC

abundance: .
j_gene: TRBJ2-7
d_gene: .
v_gene: TRBV12-3/TRBV12-4
CDR3aa: CASRAGWGLSYEQYF
CDR3nt: TGTGCCAGCAGGGCCGGCTGGGGGCTTTCCTACGAGCAGTACTTC

abundance: many
j_gene: TRBJ1-1
d_gene: .
v_gene: TRBV11-2
CDR3aa: CASSTDWNTEAFF
CDR3nt: TGTGCCAGCAGCACAGATTGGAACACTGAAGCTTTCTTT

abundance: few
j_gene: TRBJ1-1
d_gene: .
v_gene: TRBV7-9
CDR3aa: CASSLHANTEAFF
CDR3nt: TGTGCCAGCAGCTTACATGCGAACACTGAAGCTTTCTTT

abundance: .
j_gene: TRBJ1-5
d_gene: .
v_gene: TRBV28
CDR3aa: CASCAGQAPSNQPQHF
CDR3nt: TGTGCCAGCTGTGCGGGCCAAGCGCCGAGCAATCAGCCCCAGCATTTT

abundance: .
j_gene: TRBJ2-5
d_gene: .
v_gene: TRBV7-2
CDR3aa: CASSLVMGLQETQYF
CDR3nt: TGTGCCAGCAGCTTAGTTATGGGCCTCCAAGAGACCCAGTACTTC

abundance: few
j_gene: TRBJ1-2
d_gene: .
v_gene: TRBV10-3
CDR3aa: CAISDQGTSGYGYTF
CDR3nt: TGTGCCATCAGTGATCAGGGTACCTCCGGATATGGCTACACCTTC

abundance: many
j_gene: TRBJ2-1
d_gene: .
v_gene: TRBV2
CDR3aa: CASSEALRGDSGNEQFF
CDR3nt: TGTGCCAGCAGTGAAGCGCTTCGCGGGGACAGCGGCAATGAGCAGTTCTTC

abundance: few
j_gene: TRBJ1-6
d_gene: .
v_gene: TRBV4-3
CDR3aa: CASSQATANSPLHF
CDR3nt: TGCGCCAGCAGCCAAGCTACAGCTAATTCACCCCTCCACTTT

abundance: many
j_gene: TRBJ2-1
d_gene: .
v_gene: TRBV6-5
CDR3aa: CASSYWGNEQFF
CDR3nt: TGTGCCAGCAGTTACTGGGGGAATGAGCAGTTCTTC

abundance: .
j_gene: TRBJ2-1
d_gene: TRBD2
v_gene: TRBV4-1
CDR3aa: CASSQVGGAYNEQFF
CDR3nt: TGCGCCAGCAGCCAAGTCGGGGGGGCTTACAATGAGCAGTTCTTC

abundance: few
j_gene: TRBJ2-5
d_gene: TRBD2
v_gene: TRBV28
CDR3aa: CASSSLGLAGAYLQETQYF
CDR3nt: TGTGCCAGCAGTTCCCTGGGACTAGCGGGGGCCTATCTCCAAGAGACCCAGTACTTC

abundance: few
j_gene: TRBJ2-7
d_gene: .
v_gene: TRBV12-3/TRBV12-4
CDR3aa: CASSLELEGLEQYF
CDR3nt: TGTGCCAGCAGTTTAGAACTCGAGGGGCTCGAGCAGTACTTC

abundance: .
j_gene: TRBJ1-5
d_gene: .
v_gene: TRBV7-9
CDR3aa: CASSSPTQPQHF
CDR3nt: TGTGCCAGCAGCTCACCGACGCAGCCCCAGCATTTT

abundance: few
j_gene: TRBJ1-1
d_gene: TRBD1
v_gene: TRBV5-1
CDR3aa: CASSGLQGFSEAFF
CDR3nt: TGCGCCAGCAGCGGCCTACAGGGGTTCTCTGAAGCTTTCTTT

abundance: few
j_gene: TRBJ2-7
d_gene: .
v_gene: TRBV5-6
CDR3aa: CASSLGGGGYEQYF
CDR3nt: TGTGCCAGCAGCTTGGGAGGGGGGGGATACGAGCAGTACTTC

abundance: .
j_gene: TRBJ2-1
d_gene: .
v_gene: TRBV4-2
CDR3aa: CASRRAAEQFF
CDR3nt: TGTGCCAGCAGACGGGCGGCTGAGCAGTTCTTC

abundance: .
j_gene: TRBJ2-2
d_gene: .
v_gene: TRBV7-9
CDR3aa: CASRLAYGANTGELFF
CDR3nt: TGTGCCAGCAGGCTAGCGTACGGGGCTAACACCGGGGAGCTGTTTTTT

abundance: .
j_gene: TRBJ1-1
d_gene: TRBD1
v_gene: TRBV12-3/TRBV12-4
CDR3aa: CASSLSGRSGGTEAFF
CDR3nt: TGTGCCAGCAGTTTATCTGGTCGCTCAGGGGGCACTGAAGCTTTCTTT

abundance: .
j_gene: TRBJ1-3
d_gene: .
v_gene: TRBV29-1
CDR3aa: CSVERGVSGNTIYF
CDR3nt: TGCAGCGTTGAGCGCGGGGTCTCTGGAAACACCATATATTTT

abundance: few
j_gene: TRBJ1-2
d_gene: TRBD1
v_gene: TRBV6-5
CDR3aa: CASSRTGIKTSYGYTF
CDR3nt: TGTGCCAGCAGCCGGACAGGGATTAAAACTAGCTATGGCTACACCTTC

abundance: few
j_gene: TRBJ1-1
d_gene: .
v_gene: TRBV12-3/TRBV12-4
CDR3aa: CASRPAGVGTEAFF
CDR3nt: TGTGCCAGCAGGCCCGCGGGGGTGGGCACTGAAGCTTTCTTT

abundance: few
j_gene: TRBJ2-1
d_gene: .
v_gene: TRBV4-1
CDR3aa: CASSQVDSFYNEQFF
CDR3nt: TGCGCCAGCAGCCAAGTGGACAGTTTCTACAATGAGCAGTTCTTC

abundance: .
j_gene: TRBJ1-5
d_gene: .
v_gene: TRBV6-2/TRBV6-3
CDR3aa: CASSSVLGDQPQHF
CDR3nt: TGTGCCAGCAGCTCGGTCCTGGGGGACCAGCCCCAGCATTTT

abundance: .
j_gene: TRBJ2-3
d_gene: .
v_gene: TRBV20-1
CDR3aa: CSAIPGPHPDTQYF
CDR3nt: TGCAGTGCGATCCCGGGACCACACCCAGATACGCAGTATTTT

abundance: few
j_gene: TRBJ2-3
d_gene: TRBD2
v_gene: TRBV12-3/TRBV12-4
CDR3aa: CASSRGGTSGGTDTQYF
CDR3nt: TGTGCCAGCAGCCGGGGGGGTACTAGCGGGGGCACAGATACGCAGTATTTT

abundance: .
j_gene: TRBJ2-3
d_gene: .
v_gene: TRBV7-9
CDR3aa: CASDPPLRDTQYF
CDR3nt: TGTGCCAGCGACCCCCCCCTGCGGGACACGCAGTATTTT

abundance: .
j_gene: TRBJ2-3
d_gene: TRBD2
v_gene: TRBV11-2
CDR3aa: CASSLASWGGTVTDTQYF
CDR3nt: TGTGCCAGCAGCTTAGCTTCTTGGGGGGGTACCGTCACAGATACGCAGTATTTT

abundance: .
j_gene: TRBJ1-2
d_gene: .
v_gene: TRBV12-3/TRBV12-4
CDR3aa: CASSLGTVYYGYTF
CDR3nt: TGTGCCAGCAGTTTAGGGACCGTCTACTATGGCTACACCTTC

abundance: .
j_gene: TRBJ1-1
d_gene: .
v_gene: TRBV6-2/TRBV6-3
CDR3aa: CASSWRRNTEAFF
CDR3nt: TGTGCCAGCAGTTGGCGGAGGAACACTGAAGCTTTCTTT

abundance: few
j_gene: TRBJ1-2
d_gene: TRBD1
v_gene: TRBV4-3
CDR3aa: CASSQAAGQDYGYTF
CDR3nt: TGCGCCAGCAGCCAAGCGGCAGGACAGGATTATGGCTACACCTTC

abundance: .
j_gene: TRBJ1-1
d_gene: .
v_gene: TRBV20-1
CDR3aa: CSPRGGTEAFF
CDR3nt: TGCAGCCCCCGAGGGGGGACTGAAGCTTTCTTT

abundance: few
j_gene: TRBJ1-4
d_gene: .
v_gene: TRBV10-3
CDR3aa: CAISDPGREKLFF
CDR3nt: TGTGCCATCAGTGATCCCGGGCGGGAAAAACTGTTTTTT

abundance: .
j_gene: TRBJ2-3
d_gene: TRBD1
v_gene: TRBV15
CDR3aa: CATSRRDRVRTDTQYF
CDR3nt: TGTGCCACCAGCAGACGGGACAGAGTACGCACAGATACGCAGTATTTT

abundance: .
j_gene: TRBJ2-3
d_gene: .
v_gene: TRBV5-1
CDR3aa: CASSPAGDTQYF
CDR3nt: TGCGCCAGCAGCCCCGCTGGGGATACGCAGTATTTT